This is a list of T cell receptor beta chains from one sample in a study of tumor and adjacent non-tumor tissue in lung cancer. TCRdb itself ran the multiplex PCR reads through MiXCR, one entry per CDR3 protein. This sample has 100,000 to 150,000 distinct CDR3 sequences, with 66% found just once. Input material: lung tumor tissue. These receptors originate from a man younger than 45 with non-small cell lung cancer. Each CDR3 is given with its conserved first and last residue. The order of the fields is J gene, V gene, D gene, clone size, CDR3 DNA, CDR3 protein. D genes are given only for firm matches. Only part of the rows carry a size: once, few, many, or a class if the clone is expanded.

TRBJ2-1 | TRBV4-2 | . | many | TGTGCCAGCAGCCAAGATTTTCGTGGGTCAGGGGCAAATGAGCAGTTCTTC | CASSQDFRGSGANEQFF
TRBJ1-6 | TRBV6-5 | . | . | TGTGCCAACAGTTACGATAGCCCGACCAGGAACTCCTATAATTCACCCCTCCACTTT | CANSYDSPTRNSYNSPLHF
TRBJ2-3 | TRBV11-2 | . | . | TGTGCCAGCAGCGCCGCGACTTTGTGGCAGCACTTT | CASSAATLWQHF
TRBJ1-5 | TRBV5-6 | . | few | TGTGCCAGCAGCTTTGGGGGCTGGGGCAATCAGCCCCAGCATTTT | CASSFGGWGNQPQHF
TRBJ2-7 | TRBV4-1 | . | . | TGCACCAGCAGCCAACAATGGGGTCAAGTGCAGTACTTC | CTSSQQWGQVQYF
TRBJ1-2 | TRBV12-3/TRBV12-4 | . | many | TGTGCCAGCGAACTATCGGGCGGGGGAGCTGGCTACACCTTC | CASELSGGGAGYTF
TRBJ2-5 | TRBV12-3/TRBV12-4 | . | many | TGTGCCAGCAGCTTACAACAAACACAAGAGACCCAGTACTTC | CASSLQQTQETQYF
TRBJ2-2 | TRBV4-2 | TRBD2 | once | TGTGCCAGTAGCCCTCGACTAGCGGGGGGCAGGGTCGGGGAGCTGTTTTTT | CASSPRLAGGRVGELFF
TRBJ2-1 | TRBV5-1 | . | . | TGCGCCAGCAGCCCGGAAGGACAACGTACGGAGCAGTTCTTC | CASSPEGQRTEQFF
TRBJ2-3 | TRBV4-3 | . | . | TGCGCCAGCAGCCAAGATTATCGGGGGGCTCTGACAGATACGCAGTATTTT | CASSQDYRGALTDTQYF
TRBJ1-5 | TRBV4-3 | . | many | TGCGCCAGCAGCCAAGGACGGATGAGCAATCAGCCCCAGCATTTT | CASSQGRMSNQPQHF
TRBJ2-4 | TRBV20-1 | TRBD2 | few | TGCAGTGCTTTTTCCCGGGTAGCGGGAGGGCAAAACACTCAGTACTTC | CSAFSRVAGGQNTQYF
TRBJ2-1 | TRBV4-2 | . | many | TGTGCCAGCAGCCCCGCCGCGGGCCCTAATGAGCAGTTCTTC | CASSPAAGPNEQFF
TRBJ2-5 | TRBV5-1 | TRBD2 | few | TGCGCCAGCAGCTTGGCCGGACTAGCGGGGGGTCAAGAGACCCAGTACTTC | CASSLAGLAGGQETQYF
TRBJ2-7 | TRBV4-1 | . | . | TGCGCCAGCAGCCAAGCCTCTAGCTCCTACGAGCAGTACTTC | CASSQASSSYEQYF
TRBJ2-2 | TRBV7-9 | TRBD2 | . | TGTGCAAGCAGCGCACTCGGGATCAGCGGGATGAACACCGGGGAGCTGTTTTTT | CASSALGISGMNTGELFF
TRBJ2-1 | TRBV20-1 | . | many | TGCAGTGTCCCCGAGGGGAAGGCCTACAATGAGCAGTTCTTC | CSVPEGKAYNEQFF
TRBJ2-5 | TRBV6-5 | TRBD2 | many | TGTGCCAGCAGTTACGGTAGCGGGGGGTACCAAGAGACCCAGTACTTC | CASSYGSGGYQETQYF
TRBJ2-3 | TRBV29-1 | . | . | TGCAGCATTAAGACTAGTCCTAGCACAGATACGCAGTATTTC | CSIKTSPSTDTQYF
TRBJ1-1 | TRBV20-1 | TRBD1 | . | TGCATTGCGCGGACAGGGTACTACACTGAAGCTTTTTTT | CIARTGYYTEAFF
TRBJ2-1 | TRBV6-2/TRBV6-3 | TRBD2 | few | TGTGCCAGCCTATCGGGACTAGCGGGGTATAATGAGCAGTTCTTC | CASLSGLAGYNEQFF
TRBJ2-1 | TRBV20-1 | TRBD2 | once | TGCAGTGCAAGATCGGCGGGGGGGTACTATGAGCAGTTCTTC | CSARSAGGYYEQFF
TRBJ2-7 | TRBV20-1 | . | . | TGCAGTGCACCGGAGGGGGCAACTAGTTACGAGCAGTACTTC | CSAPEGATSYEQYF
TRBJ1-6 | TRBV10-3 | . | . | TGTGCCATCAGTGCTGGGGATACAAACTCACCCCTCCACTTT | CAISAGDTNSPLHF
TRBJ2-1 | TRBV11-2 | . | few | TGTCCCAGCAGCTTAATCCTAGTGGGGATTGATGAGCAGCTCTTC | CPSSLILVGIDEQLF
TRBJ2-1 | TRBV20-1 | . | . | TGCAGTGCAATGCCGTCGCTTCCTAACAATGAGCAGTTCTTC | CSAMPSLPNNEQFF
TRBJ2-1 | TRBV28 | TRBD1 | . | TGTCCCAGCAGCGGGACAGGGTCTTTGGAGGGATACAATGAGCAGTTCTTC | CPSSGTGSLEGYNEQFF
TRBJ1-1 | TRBV29-1 | . | . | TGCAGCGTGGTGCGGGGGACCTTGGGCACTGAAGCTTTCTTT | CSVVRGTLGTEAFF
TRBJ1-6 | TRBV6-5 | . | medium-sized | TGTGCCAGCAGTGGACCACAGGGAACACCCCTCCACTTT | CASSGPQGTPLHF
TRBJ2-3 | TRBV7-3 | TRBD2 | few | TGTGCCAGCAGCTTATACGGGACGGGGGGGCCTGGAGATACGCAGTATTTT | CASSLYGTGGPGDTQYF
TRBJ2-7 | TRBV6-2/TRBV6-3 | . | . | TGTGGCAGCAGTCATGGACAGTACATTTCCTACGAGCAGTACTTC | CGSSHGQYISYEQYF
TRBJ1-3 | TRBV12-3/TRBV12-4 | . | . | TGTGCCAGCAGGCTCCGACAGATCTCTGGAGACACTATATATTTT | CASRLRQISGDTIYF
TRBJ2-3 | TRBV11-2 | . | once | TGTGCCAGCAGCTTTCGGGGGCCAAGTACAGATACACAGTATTTT | CASSFRGPSTDTQYF
TRBJ2-1 | TRBV24-1 | . | . | TGTGCCACCAGTGATCCCCGAGTCGGGCAGGGTACATGCGATGAGCAGTTCTTC | CATSDPRVGQGTCDEQFF
TRBJ2-5 | TRBV11-1 | TRBD1 | . | TGTGTCAGTAGCTTAGAAGGGGCAGGGGGCGAGACCCAGTACTTC | CVSSLEGAGGETQYF
TRBJ2-2 | TRBV20-1 | . | many | TGCAGTGCTAGAGTCGGGGGGCGGGAGACCGGGGAGCTGTTTTTT | CSARVGGRETGELFF
TRBJ1-5 | TRBV11-2 | . | . | TGTGCCAGCACATCCCCCGGGAAGGTAAGGGTGGGTCAGCCCCAGCATTTT | CASTSPGKVRVGQPQHF
TRBJ2-5 | TRBV10-2 | . | few | TGCGCCAGCAGTGAGTCGGACCAACAAGAGACCCAGTACTTC | CASSESDQQETQYF
TRBJ2-6 | TRBV5-8 | . | few | TGTGCCAGCAGCTCTGGACCGCTCGGGGCCAACGTCCTGACTTTC | CASSSGPLGANVLTF
TRBJ2-3 | TRBV11-3 | . | . | TGTGTCAGCAGCTTCGAGCATACAGATACGCAGTATTTT | CVSSFEHTDTQYF
TRBJ1-6 | TRBV5-4 | . | few | TGTGCCAGCAGCCGATTGACGGGGGCCCTCTCCTATAATTCACCCCTCCACTTT | CASSRLTGALSYNSPLHF
TRBJ1-2 | TRBV6-5 | . | once | TGTGCCGGCAGTCTCCAGGGAGAGGCGAATGGCAACACCTTC | CAGSLQGEANGNTF
TRBJ2-2 | TRBV7-9 | . | few | TGTGCCAGCAGCTCCCCGATGGTGACAGGGAACACCGGGGAGCTGTTTTTT | CASSSPMVTGNTGELFF
TRBJ2-4 | TRBV29-1 | . | . | TGCAACGTAACCCGTCTAGCCAAAAATATTCAGTACTTC | CNVTRLAKNIQYF
TRBJ2-7 | TRBV6-5 | TRBD1 | many | TGTGCCAGCAGTTCCCGGACAGGGATGTACGAGCAGTACTTC | CASSSRTGMYEQYF
TRBJ2-3 | TRBV12-3/TRBV12-4 | . | many | TGTGCCAGCAGTGGACGAACAGGGCTGGATACGCAGTATTTT | CASSGRTGLDTQYF
TRBJ2-3 | TRBV20-1 | . | . | TGCAATGCTAGCGTGGGGGGGCCTCAATATACGCAGTATTTT | CNASVGGPQYTQYF
TRBJ1-1 | TRBV20-1 | TRBD1 | . | TGCAGTGCTAGTGAGACGACAGGGCATACTGAAGCTTTCTTT | CSASETTGHTEAFF
TRBJ2-2 | TRBV11-3 | TRBD2 | . | TGTGCCAGCAGCTCAATACTAACGGGAGGTACCGGGGAGCTGTTTTTT | CASSSILTGGTGELFF
TRBJ2-1 | TRBV11-2 | . | . | TGTGTCAGTAGCCTCCCCGGGAGTGGACTTAATGAGCAGTTCTTC | CVSSLPGSGLNEQFF
TRBJ2-7 | TRBV11-2 | TRBD1 | . | TGTGCCAGCAGTCCCGACAGGGGGTTCGTGCAGTACTTC | CASSPDRGFVQYF
TRBJ1-4 | TRBV29-1 | . | . | TGCAGCGATGATGACGGGGCTGAAGAACTGTTTTTT | CSDDDGAEELFF
TRBJ2-3 | TRBV29-1 | . | many | TGCAGCGTGGCGTGGGGGGCAGATACGCAGTATTTT | CSVAWGADTQYF
TRBJ1-5 | TRBV20-1 | TRBD1 | . | TGCAGTATTGACAGGGAGGGTAATCAGCCCCAGCATTTT | CSIDREGNQPQHF
TRBJ2-3 | TRBV20-1 | TRBD2 | many | TGCAGTGCTCATAGCGGGAGGGCCCAAGATACGCAGTATTTT | CSAHSGRAQDTQYF